This TCR beta chain was documented in a study of blood T cells in healthy people across ages. Per the germline V gene, CDR1 is SGDLS and CDR2 is YYNGEE. CDR3 length equals 15 residues. Trimming removed 4 bases from V and 5 bases from J; junction bases left unmatched: 11. PBMCs, at least 6.5 million per sample, were isolated. Primed by a sample-barcoded 5' primer and a J-beta primer mix, a second PCR proceeded for about 7 to 11 cycles. Template switching added a 12-random-nucleotide identifier to every cDNA molecule. In TCRdb, the 5' RACE reads were re-called with MiXCR into one record per CDR3 protein. The sample consists of roughly 1,800,000 distinct CDR3 sequences, roughly 52% of them appearing once.

This clonotype originated in a middle-aged woman in good health. J is TRBJ2-5 and V is TRBV9; 7 bases are shared with TRBD1. Specimen: blood. This CDR3 reads CASSTQNPGGETQYF. CDR3 coding DNA: TGTGCCAGCAGCACTCAAAACCCAGGGGGTGAGACCCAGTACTTC.